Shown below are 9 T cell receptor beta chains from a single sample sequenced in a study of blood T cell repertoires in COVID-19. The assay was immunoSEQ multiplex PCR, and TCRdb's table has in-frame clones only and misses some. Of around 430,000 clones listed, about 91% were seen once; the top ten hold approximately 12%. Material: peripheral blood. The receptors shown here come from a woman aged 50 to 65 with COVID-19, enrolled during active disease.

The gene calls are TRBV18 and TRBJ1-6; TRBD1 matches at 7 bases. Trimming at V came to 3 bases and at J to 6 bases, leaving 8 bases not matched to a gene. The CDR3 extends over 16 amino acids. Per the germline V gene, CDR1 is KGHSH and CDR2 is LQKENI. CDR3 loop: CASSPSRQGGNSPLHF. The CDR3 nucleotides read TGTGCCAGCTCACCTTCCCGACAGGGAGGTAATTCACCCCTCCACTTT.

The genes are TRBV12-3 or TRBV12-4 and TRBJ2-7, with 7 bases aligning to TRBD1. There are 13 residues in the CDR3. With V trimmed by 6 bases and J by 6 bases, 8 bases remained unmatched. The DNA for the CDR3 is TGTGCCAGCAGCCCAGGGGACAGTGGCGAGCAGTACTTC. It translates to CASSPGDSGEQYF.

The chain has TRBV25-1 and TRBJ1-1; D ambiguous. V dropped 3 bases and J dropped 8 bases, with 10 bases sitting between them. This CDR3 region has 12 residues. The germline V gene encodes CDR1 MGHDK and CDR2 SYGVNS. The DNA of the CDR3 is TGTGCCAGCAGTGACACGAGGGAGGAAGCTTTCTTT. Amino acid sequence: CASSDTREEAFF.

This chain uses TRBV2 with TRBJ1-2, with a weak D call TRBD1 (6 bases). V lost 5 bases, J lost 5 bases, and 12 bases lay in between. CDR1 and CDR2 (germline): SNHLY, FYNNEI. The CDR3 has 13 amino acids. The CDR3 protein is CASSPTGQYGYTF. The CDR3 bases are TGTGCCAGCAGTCCGACAGGACAATATGGCTACACCTTC.

DNA for the CDR3: TGTGCCAGCAGCCCCGGACAGGGGGGAAACACCATATATTTT. Amino acid sequence: CASSPGQGGNTIYF. The V gene is TRBV9, the J gene TRBJ1-3, with 9 bases matching TRBD1. This CDR3 is 14 amino acids long. Germline-derived CDR1 and CDR2 are SGDLS and YYNGEE. V was clipped by 4 bases and J by 4 bases; unmatched bases: 3.

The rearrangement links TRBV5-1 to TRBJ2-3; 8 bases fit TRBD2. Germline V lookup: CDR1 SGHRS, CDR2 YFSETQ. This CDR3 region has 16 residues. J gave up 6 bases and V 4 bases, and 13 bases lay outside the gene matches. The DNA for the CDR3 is TGCGCCAGCAGCGCCCAGAGCGGGGGATTCCCGGATACGCAGTATTTT. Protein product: CASSAQSGGFPDTQYF.

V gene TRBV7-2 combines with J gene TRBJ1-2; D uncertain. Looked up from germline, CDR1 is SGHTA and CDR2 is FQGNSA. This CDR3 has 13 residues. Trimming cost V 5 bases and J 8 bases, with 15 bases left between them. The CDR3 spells CASSHPGLYGYTF. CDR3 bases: TGTGCCAGCAGCCACCCCGGACTTTACGGCTACACCTTC.

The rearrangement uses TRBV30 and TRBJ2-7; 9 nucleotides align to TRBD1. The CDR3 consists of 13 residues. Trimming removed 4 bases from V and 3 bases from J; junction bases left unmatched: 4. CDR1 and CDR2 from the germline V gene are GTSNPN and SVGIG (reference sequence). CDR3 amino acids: CAWNRGLNYEQYF. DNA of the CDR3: TGTGCCTGGAACAGGGGGCTGAACTACGAGCAGTACTTC.

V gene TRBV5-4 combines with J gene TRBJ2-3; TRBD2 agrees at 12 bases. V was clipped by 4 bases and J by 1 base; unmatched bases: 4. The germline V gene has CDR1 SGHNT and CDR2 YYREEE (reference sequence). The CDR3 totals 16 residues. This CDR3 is CASSTRTSGGTDTQYF. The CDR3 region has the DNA TGTGCCAGCAGCACTCGGACTAGCGGGGGCACAGATACGCAGTATTTT.